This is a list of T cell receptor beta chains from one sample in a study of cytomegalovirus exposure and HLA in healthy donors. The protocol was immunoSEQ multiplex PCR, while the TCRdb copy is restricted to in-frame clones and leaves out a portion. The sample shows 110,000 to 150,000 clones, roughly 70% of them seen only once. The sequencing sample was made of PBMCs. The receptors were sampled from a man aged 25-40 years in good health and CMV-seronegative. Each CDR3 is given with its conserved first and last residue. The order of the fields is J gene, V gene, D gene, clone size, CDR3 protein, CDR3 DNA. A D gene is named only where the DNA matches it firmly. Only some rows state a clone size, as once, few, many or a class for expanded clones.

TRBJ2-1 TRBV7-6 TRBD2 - CASSLVAAGTSGAKQFF TGTGCCAGCAGCTTAGTAGCCGCCGGGACTAGCGGGGCCAAGCAGTTCTTC
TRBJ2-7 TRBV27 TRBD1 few CASSSRQGRRLYEQYF TGTGCCAGCAGTTCCCGACAGGGGAGAAGACTCTACGAGCAGTACTTC
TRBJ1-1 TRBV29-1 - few CSVDLGHDLTEAFF TGCAGCGTTGATTTGGGACACGATCTCACTGAAGCTTTCTTT
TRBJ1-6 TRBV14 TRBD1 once CASSRQGPSYNSPLHF TGTGCCAGCAGCCGACAGGGCCCCTCCTATAATTCACCCCTCCACTTT
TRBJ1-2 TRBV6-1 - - CATLKGDYYGYTF TGTGCGACCCTTAAGGGAGACTACTATGGCTACACCTTC
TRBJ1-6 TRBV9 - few CASSVVSDSPLHF TGTGCCAGCAGCGTAGTATCAGATTCACCCCTCCACTTT
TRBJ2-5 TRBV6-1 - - CASSEMGQQETQYF TGTGCCAGCAGTGAAATGGGGCAGCAAGAGACCCAGTACTTC
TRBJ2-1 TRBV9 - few CASSGGRDNEQFF TGTGCCAGCAGCGGAGGCCGGGACAATGAGCAGTTCTTC
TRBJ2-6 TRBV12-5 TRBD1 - CASGPGTGSGANVLTF TGTGCTAGTGGCCCCGGGACAGGCTCTGGGGCCAACGTCCTGACTTTC
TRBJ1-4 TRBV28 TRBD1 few CASSSLTGIGEKLFF TGTGCCAGCAGCTCCTTGACAGGGATAGGAGAAAAACTGTTTTTT
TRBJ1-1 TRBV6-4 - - CASEQDLNTEAFF TGTGCCAGCGAGCAGGATTTGAACACTGAAGCTTTCTTT
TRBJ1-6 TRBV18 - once CASSPSGRDSPLHF TGTGCCAGCTCACCTTCGGGGAGGGATTCACCCCTCCACTTT
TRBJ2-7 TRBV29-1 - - CSVVGRDGGYEQYF TGCAGCGTTGTGGGTCGGGATGGCGGCTACGAGCAGTACTTC
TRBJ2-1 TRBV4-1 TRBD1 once CASSQEGDRGWNEQFF TGCGCCAGCAGCCAAGAGGGGGACAGGGGGTGGAATGAGCAGTTCTTC
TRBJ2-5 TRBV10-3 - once CAISEGSETQYF TGTGCCATCAGTGAGGGCAGTGAGACCCAGTACTTC
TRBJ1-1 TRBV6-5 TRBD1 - CASGTGPRTEAFF TGTGCCAGCGGGACAGGCCCGAGGACTGAAGCTTTCTTT
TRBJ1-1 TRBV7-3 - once CASSLRGGRAANTEAFF TGTGCCAGCAGCTTACGCGGGGGGCGGGCAGCGAACACTGAAGCTTTCTTT
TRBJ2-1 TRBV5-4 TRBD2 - CASSLVAGTSFEQFF TGTGCCAGCAGCTTGGTTGCAGGGACTAGCTTTGAGCAGTTCTTC
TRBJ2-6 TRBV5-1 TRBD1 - CASSLEGQPPTGANGLTF TGCGCCAGCAGCTTGGAGGGACAGCCCCCGACTGGGGCCAACGGCCTGACTTTC
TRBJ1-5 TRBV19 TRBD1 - CASWDRGQQPQHF TGTGCCAGTTGGGACAGGGGGCAACAGCCCCAGCATTTT
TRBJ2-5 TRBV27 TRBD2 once CASTYSGGLTQYF TGTGCCAGCACGTATTCGGGGGGGTTGACCCAGTACTTC
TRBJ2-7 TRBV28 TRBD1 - CASRSVGQGGYEQYF TGTGCCAGCAGATCGGTGGGACAGGGAGGCTACGAGCAGTACTTC
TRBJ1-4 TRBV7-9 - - CASQATNEKLFF TGTGCCAGCCAGGCAACTAATGAAAAACTGTTTTTT
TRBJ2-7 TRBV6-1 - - CASSPTSSVVYEQYF TGTGCCAGCAGTCCCACTTCTAGCGTGGTCTACGAGCAGTACTTC
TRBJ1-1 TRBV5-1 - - CASSWGLTNTEAFF TGCGCCAGCAGCTGGGGACTTACGAACACTGAAGCTTTCTTT
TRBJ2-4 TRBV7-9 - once CASSLGRDKNIQYF TGTGCCAGCAGCTTGGGCCGGGACAAAAACATTCAGTACTTC
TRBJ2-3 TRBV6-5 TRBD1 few CASSPGQGNTDTQYF TGTGCCAGCAGCCCCGGACAGGGTAACACAGATACGCAGTATTTT
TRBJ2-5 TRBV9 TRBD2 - CASSVAAGGAGETQYF TGTGCCAGCAGCGTAGCGGCCGGGGGGGCCGGAGAGACCCAGTACTTC
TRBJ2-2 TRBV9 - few CASSVKGGVVTGELFF TGTGCCAGCAGCGTGAAGGGGGGGGTCGTGACCGGGGAGCTGTTTTTT
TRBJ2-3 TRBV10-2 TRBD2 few CASSGLAGGLDTQYF TGCGCCAGCAGTGGACTAGCGGGGGGCCTGGATACGCAGTATTTT
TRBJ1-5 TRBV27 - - CASSLGPGGNQPQHF TGTGCCAGCAGTTTAGGACCAGGGGGCAATCAGCCCCAGCATTTT
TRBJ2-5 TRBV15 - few CATSGRGGGVETQYF TGTGCCACCAGCGGGAGAGGGGGAGGGGTGGAGACCCAGTACTTC
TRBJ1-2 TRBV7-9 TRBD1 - CASSPRTGGDGYTF TGTGCCAGCAGCCCGCGGACAGGGGGCGATGGCTACACCTTC
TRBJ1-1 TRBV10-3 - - CAIRGTEAFF TGTGCCATAAGGGGCACTGAAGCTTTCTTT